The entry below gives a single TCR beta chain sequence along with its context. Authors' data handling: Reference gene primer amplification in the assay estimated nucleated cell counts. Profiling relied on immunoSEQ multiplex PCR, and the TCRdb table lists in-frame clones only, not all of them. The DNA gave D and trimming, while V, J and clone size come from that table. The sample holds fewer than 250,000 clones, 75% to 85% seen once. Germline values: CDR1 SGHRS, CDR2 YFSETQ. Trimming took 4 bases from V and 3 from J, leaving 8 bases between them. The CDR3 has 12 amino acids. The entry originates in a study of blood T cell repertoires in COVID-19. Study background: Acute and convalescent COVID-19 specimens originated in the United States, Italy and Spain. Sources were T cells, B-cell-depleted T cells, or PBMCs; the material itself was cDNA or gDNA.

Sequencing was done on a sample of peripheral blood. This chain connects TRBV5-1 to TRBJ2-7; TRBD1 might be the D (5 bases). This TCR was sampled from a human donor in a cohort sampled during active COVID-19. The CDR3 protein is CASSVDSYEQYF. The DNA for the CDR3 is TGCGCCAGCAGCGTCGACAGCTACGAGCAGTACTTC.